The 22 T cell receptor beta chains listed next were all sequenced from one sample in a study of cytomegalovirus exposure and HLA in healthy donors (dated by TCRdb to about 2017). Library preparation employed the immunoSEQ multiplex PCR assay. Not all clones reach the TCRdb copy of this immuneACCESS table, which keeps in-frame sequences only. Checked studies attribute under half of the gap to unresolved V genes and leave the rest unexplained. Across this sample there are over 150,000 clones, with 85% seen only once. Around a sixth of the sample lies in the top ten. Sequences were obtained from PBMCs. Receptors originate from a man between 18 and 29 years old in good health and CMV-seropositive.

The rearrangement uses TRBV6-6 and TRBJ1-1; unclear D gene. The CDR3 covers 14 residues. CDR1 is MNHNY and CDR2 is SVGAGI in the germline V gene (reference sequence). Trimming shortened V by 6 bases and J by 0 bases, and 11 bases separated the two germline ends. The CDR3 DNA reads TGTGCCAGCAGCCCCAGCGGGGTGAACACTGAAGCTTTCTTT. Protein sequence: CASSPSGVNTEAFF.

The J gene is TRBJ1-2, the V gene TRBV12-5; D is undetermined. CDR3 length: 14 amino acids. Trimming left V 3 bases short and J 4 bases short, with 12 bases between. CDR1 and CDR2 from the germline V gene are LGHNT and FRNRAP. As DNA, the CDR3 is TGTGCTAGTGGTTTTTATATGTCCGGCTATGGCTACACCTTC. This sequence encodes CASGFYMSGYGYTF.

The chain links TRBV15 to TRBJ2-2, with 9 bases identical to TRBD2. CDR3 length equals 15 residues. The germline V gene has CDR1 LNHNV and CDR2 YYDKDF (reference sequence). The V gene end was trimmed by 0 bases and the J gene end by 7 bases; junction bases not matched to a gene: 3. This CDR3 is CATSRDPAGGGELFF. The CDR3 nucleotides read TGTGCCACCAGCAGAGATCCAGCGGGGGGCGGGGAGCTGTTTTTT. Filled out from reference TRBV15 and TRBJ2-2, the complete variable domain reads DAMVIQNPRYQVTQFGKPVTLSCSQTLNHNVMYWYQQKSSQAPKLLFHYYDKDFNNEADTPDNFQSRRPNTSFCFLDIRSPGLGDTAMYLCATSRDPAGGGELFFGEGSRLTVL.

The J gene is TRBJ1-4, the V gene TRBV19; unclear D gene. Germline lookup yields CDR1 LNHDA and CDR2 SQIVND (reference sequence). Trimming stripped 3 bases from V and 3 bases from J, with 11 bases between. This CDR3 has 15 amino acids. Here the CDR3 reads CASSMASQANEKLFF. The CDR3 region has the DNA TGTGCCAGTAGTATGGCCAGCCAGGCTAATGAAAAACTGTTTTTT.

This chain connects TRBV6-5 to TRBJ1-2; TRBD1 matches at 9 bases. Germline trimming cut 5 bases from V and 7 bases from J; bases unmatched to any gene: 11. Germline V gene lookup returns CDR1 MNHEY and CDR2 SVGAGI. This CDR3 has 15 amino acids. The CDR3 spells CASSGTQGAAGGYTF. Written as DNA, the CDR3 is TGTGCCAGCAGTGGCACACAGGGGGCCGCAGGTGGCTACACCTTC.

This clone was detected many times. This chain links TRBV6-6 with TRBJ2-5, with D perhaps matching TRBD2 (6 bases). The CDR3 is 11 residues long. In germline, CDR1 is MNHNY, CDR2 SVGAGI (reference sequence). V was trimmed by 7 bases and J by 11 bases, leaving 14 bases between them. CDR3 in DNA: TGTGCCAGCAAAATGGAGGGGAAACAGTACTTC. Translating gives CASKMEGKQYF.

The chain has TRBV27 and TRBJ2-1; 10 positions match TRBD1. This CDR3 is 12 amino acids long. The J segment lost 14 bases and the V segment lost 0 bases, leaving 1 base of the junction unmatched. Germline CDR1 MNHEY, CDR2 SMNVEV (reference sequence). Written as DNA, the CDR3 is TGTGCCAGCAGTTTATCGGGGACAGGGGAGTTCTTC. This gives the protein CASSLSGTGEFF.

The count of this clone is one. The chain has TRBV27 and TRBJ1-2, with 9 bases lining up with TRBD1. Germline V gene data show CDR1 as MNHEY and CDR2 as SMNVEV (reference sequence). Trimming at V came to 0 bases and at J to 7 bases, leaving 3 bases not matched to a gene. The CDR3 spans 14 residues. The CDR3 here is CASSLSPGQGGYTF. Here the CDR3 DNA reads TGTGCCAGCAGTTTATCCCCGGGACAGGGTGGCTACACCTTC.

This clone was detected a few times. The chain recombines TRBV15 with TRBJ2-5, with TRBD1 matching 8 bases. Germline CDR1 reads LNHNV; CDR2 reads YYDKDF (reference sequence). V lost 0 bases to trimming and J lost 4 bases; unmatched junction nucleotides: 7. CDR3 length: 16 residues. The CDR3 nucleotides read TGTGCCACCAGCAGAGATCCAACCGGACAGGGAGAGACCCAGTACTTC. Its translation is CATSRDPTGQGETQYF. Drawing the rest from reference TRBV15 and TRBJ2-5, the complete variable domain is DAMVIQNPRYQVTQFGKPVTLSCSQTLNHNVMYWYQQKSSQAPKLLFHYYDKDFNNEADTPDNFQSRRPNTSFCFLDIRSPGLGDTAMYLCATSRDPTGQGETQYFGPGTRLLVL.

The rearrangement links TRBV7-3 to TRBJ1-2; tentatively, D is TRBD1 (5 bases). The CDR3 has 14 amino acids. V was trimmed by 4 bases and J by 4 bases, leaving 13 bases between them. The V gene's germline CDR1 is SGHTA and CDR2 FQGTGA. For the CDR3, the DNA is TGTGCCAGCAGCTCTGCACCGGGGGGCTATGGCTACACCTTC. Translating gives CASSSAPGGYGYTF. Drawing the rest from reference TRBV7-3 and TRBJ1-2, the complete variable domain is GAGVSQTPSNKVTEKGKYVELRCDPISGHTALYWYRQSLGQGPEFLIYFQGTGAADDSGLPNDRFFAVRPEGSVSTLKIQRTERGDSAVYLCASSSAPGGYGYTFGSGTRLTVV.

The count of this clone is one. The J gene is TRBJ2-7, the V gene TRBV6-5; TRBD2 matches at 11 bases. CDR3 length equals 14 residues. V dropped 6 bases and J dropped 2; count of bases not matched to a gene: 3. Per germline, CDR1 MNHEY and CDR2 SVGAGI. Written as DNA, the CDR3 is TGTGCCAGCAGCTCGACTAGCGGGACCTACGAGCAGTACTTC. Translation: CASSSTSGTYEQYF.

The chain combines TRBV7-7 with TRBJ2-1; 11 bases match TRBD2. With V trimmed by 1 base and J by 4 bases, 0 bases remained unmatched. Germline CDR1 reads SSHAT; CDR2 reads FNYEAQ (reference sequence). The CDR3 is made up of 15 amino acids. CDR3 sequence: CASSLGLAGYNEQFF. For the CDR3, the DNA is TGTGCCAGCAGCTTAGGACTAGCGGGATACAATGAGCAGTTCTTC.

The chain uses TRBV18 and TRBJ1-5; D uncertain. Germline CDR1 reads KGHSH; CDR2 reads LQKENI. The CDR3 covers 15 residues. V lost 4 bases and J 0 bases, leaving 10 bases between the germline ends. For the CDR3, the DNA is TGTGCCAGCTCACGCTATCGTGGTAGCAATCAGCCCCAGCATTTT. It specifies CASSRYRGSNQPQHF.

This chain links TRBV4-2 with TRBJ1-2; 10 nucleotides match TRBD1. The CDR3 contains 13 residues. V lost 6 bases to trimming and J lost 4 bases; unmatched junction nucleotides: 2. Germline assignment: CDR1 LGHNA and CDR2 YNFKEQ. The DNA for the CDR3 is TGTGCCAGCAGTCGGGACAGGGGCTATGGCTACACCTTC. Its translation is CASSRDRGYGYTF.

The rearrangement links TRBV5-1 to TRBJ1-1, with 7 bases that match TRBD1. CDR1 is SGHRS and CDR2 is YFSETQ in the germline V gene. After removal of 3 bases from V and 7 bases from J, the junction contained 9 bases not matched to a gene. There are 14 residues in the CDR3. DNA for the CDR3: TGCGCCAGCAGCTCATCCGGGACAGAGGTTGAAGCTTTCTTT. It codes for CASSSSGTEVEAFF.

The genes are TRBV6-1 and TRBJ2-1; weak D call: TRBD1 (5 bases). The CDR3 has 11 residues. Germline V lookup: CDR1 MNHNS, CDR2 SASEGT. V lost 5 bases, J lost 10 bases, and 9 bases lay in between. As DNA, the CDR3 is TGTGCCAGCAGTCCAGGGAACGAGCAGTTCTTC. This codes for CASSPGNEQFF.

This chain uses TRBV5-4 with TRBJ2-7, with a weak D call TRBD1 (5 bases). Germline assignment: CDR1 SGHNT and CDR2 YYREEE (reference sequence). Trimming took off 4 bases at V and 3 bases at J, with 17 bases between the two ends. This CDR3 spans 15 amino acids. CDR3 residues: CASSPQVGADYEQYF. CDR3 nucleotide sequence: TGTGCCAGCAGCCCGCAGGTAGGGGCTGACTACGAGCAGTACTTC.

The chain uses TRBV6-5 and TRBJ1-1; 7 nucleotides align to TRBD1. The CDR3 length is 15 residues. The ends lost 0 bases at V and 3 bases at J; junction bases unmatched: 4. Germline-derived CDR1 and CDR2 are MNHEY and SVGAGI. CDR3 DNA sequence: TGTGCCAGCAGTTACTCCATAGACAGGGACACTGAAGCTTTCTTT. This codes for CASSYSIDRDTEAFF.

This chain joins TRBV6-6 and TRBJ1-4; 11 positions match TRBD1. Germline V CDR1 and CDR2: MNHNY, SVGAGI (reference sequence). V lost 5 bases and J lost 7; bases outside the gene matches: 6. The CDR3 runs to 15 residues. In DNA, the CDR3 is TGTGCCAGCAGTACGGCCGGGACAGGGGGTGAAAAACTGTTTTTT. This gives the protein CASSTAGTGGEKLFF.

V usage is TRBV2 and J usage is TRBJ2-2, with 8 bases identical to TRBD2. The germline V gene encodes CDR1 SNHLY and CDR2 FYNNEI. This CDR3 comprises 14 residues. J gave up 5 bases and V 5 bases, and 4 bases lay outside the gene matches. CDR3 sequence reads: CASSRTSRTGELFF. The CDR3 nucleotides read TGTGCCAGCAGTCGGACTAGCAGGACCGGGGAGCTGTTTTTT.

This rearrangement joins TRBV4-1 to TRBJ2-7; 9 bases align to TRBD2. CDR1 MGHRA and CDR2 YSYEKL come from the germline V gene. The length of the CDR3 is 15 residues. V was clipped by 1 base and J by 4 bases; unmatched bases: 5. The CDR3 here is CASSQVAGEGYEQYF. CDR3 nucleotide sequence: TGCGCCAGCAGCCAAGTAGCGGGGGAAGGATACGAGCAGTACTTC.

The rearrangement uses TRBV28 and TRBJ1-2, with TRBD1 matching 7 bases. This CDR3 has 13 residues. The germline V gene encodes CDR1 MDHEN and CDR2 SYDVKM. V shed 5 bases, J shed 4 bases, and the junction held 4 bases outside the gene matches. The CDR3 loop is CASSTGQSYGYTF. The CDR3 nucleotides read TGTGCCAGCAGTACGGGACAGTCCTATGGCTACACCTTC.